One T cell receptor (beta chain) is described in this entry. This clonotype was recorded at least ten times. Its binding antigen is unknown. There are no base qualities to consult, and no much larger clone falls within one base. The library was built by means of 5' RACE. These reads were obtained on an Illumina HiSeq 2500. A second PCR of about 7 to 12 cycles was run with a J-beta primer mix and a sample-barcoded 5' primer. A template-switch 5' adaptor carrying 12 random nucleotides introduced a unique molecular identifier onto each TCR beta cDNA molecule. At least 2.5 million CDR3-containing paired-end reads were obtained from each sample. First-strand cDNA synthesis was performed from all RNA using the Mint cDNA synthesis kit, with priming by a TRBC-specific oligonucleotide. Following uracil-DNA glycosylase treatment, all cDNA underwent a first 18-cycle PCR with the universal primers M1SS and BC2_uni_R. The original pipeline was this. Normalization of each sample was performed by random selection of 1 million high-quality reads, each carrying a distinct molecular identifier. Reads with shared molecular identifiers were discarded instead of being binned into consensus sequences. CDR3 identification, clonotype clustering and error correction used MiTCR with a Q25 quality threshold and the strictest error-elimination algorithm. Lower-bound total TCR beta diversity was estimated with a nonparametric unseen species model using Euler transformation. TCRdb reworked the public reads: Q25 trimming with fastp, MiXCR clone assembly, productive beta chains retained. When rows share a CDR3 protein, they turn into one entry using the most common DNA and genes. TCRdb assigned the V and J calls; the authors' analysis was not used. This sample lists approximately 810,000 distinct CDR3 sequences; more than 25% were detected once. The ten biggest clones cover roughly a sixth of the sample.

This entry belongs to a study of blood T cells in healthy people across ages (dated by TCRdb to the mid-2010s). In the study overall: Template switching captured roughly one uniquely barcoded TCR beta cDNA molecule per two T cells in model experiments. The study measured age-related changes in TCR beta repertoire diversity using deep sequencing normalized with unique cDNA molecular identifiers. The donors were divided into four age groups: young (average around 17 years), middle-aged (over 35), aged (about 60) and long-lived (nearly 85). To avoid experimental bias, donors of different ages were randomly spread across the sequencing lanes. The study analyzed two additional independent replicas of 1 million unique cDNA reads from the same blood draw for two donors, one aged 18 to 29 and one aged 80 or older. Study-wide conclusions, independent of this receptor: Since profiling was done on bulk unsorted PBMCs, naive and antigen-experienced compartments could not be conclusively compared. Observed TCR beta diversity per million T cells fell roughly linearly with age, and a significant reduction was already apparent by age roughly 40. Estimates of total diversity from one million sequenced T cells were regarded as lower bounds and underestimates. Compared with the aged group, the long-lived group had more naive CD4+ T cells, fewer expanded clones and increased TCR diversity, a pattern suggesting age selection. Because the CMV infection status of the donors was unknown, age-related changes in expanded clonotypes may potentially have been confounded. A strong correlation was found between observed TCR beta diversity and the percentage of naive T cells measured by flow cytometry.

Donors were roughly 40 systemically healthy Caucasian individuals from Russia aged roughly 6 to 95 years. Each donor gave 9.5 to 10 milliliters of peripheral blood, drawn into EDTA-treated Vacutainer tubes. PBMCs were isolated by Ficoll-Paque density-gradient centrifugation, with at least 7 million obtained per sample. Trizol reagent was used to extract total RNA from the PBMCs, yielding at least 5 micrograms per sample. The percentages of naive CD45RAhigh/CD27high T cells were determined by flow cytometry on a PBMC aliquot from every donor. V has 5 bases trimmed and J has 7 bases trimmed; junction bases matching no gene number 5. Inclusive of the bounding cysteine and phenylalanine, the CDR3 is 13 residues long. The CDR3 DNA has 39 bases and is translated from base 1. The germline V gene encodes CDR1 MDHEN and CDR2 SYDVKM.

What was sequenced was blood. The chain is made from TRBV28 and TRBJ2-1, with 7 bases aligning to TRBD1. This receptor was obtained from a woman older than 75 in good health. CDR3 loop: CASSRTQGNEQFF. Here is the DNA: TGTGCCAGCAGTCGAACACAGGGGAATGAGCAGTTCTTC.